Below, 15 T cell receptor beta chains from the same sample are listed, as sequenced in a study of T cell repertoires in cytomegalovirus infection. These receptors' targets are unknown. MiXCR, run by TCRdb on the reads, gives a single entry per CDR3 protein. The sample contains some 590,000 distinct CDR3 sequences, approximately 40% of which appear only once. Here the sequenced sample was cultured PBMCs, taken from culture after CMV antigen stimulation. These receptor sequences come from a human donor in good health (CMV status not recorded). Some clones in this sample may be carry-over from other donors' samples.

The V and J genes are TRBV3-1 and TRBJ2-4, with TRBD2 matching 15 bases. This CDR3 spans 16 amino acids. Germline loops: CDR1 LGHDT, CDR2 YNNKEL (reference sequence). The ends lost 4 bases at V and 8 bases at J; junction bases unmatched: 6. The CDR3 loop reads CASSPGTSGRIDIQYF. The CDR3, as DNA: TGTGCCAGCAGCCCCGGGACTAGCGGGAGGATTGACATTCAGTACTTC.

This rearrangement joins TRBV2 to TRBJ1-4; D is possibly TRBD1 (6 bases). Germline CDR1 is SNHLY and CDR2 is FYNNEI. The CDR3 totals 15 residues. Trimming took off 8 bases at V and 7 bases at J, with 20 bases between the two ends. The CDR3 loop is CASAAQGRASEKLFF. The CDR3 DNA follows: TGTGCCAGCGCAGCTCAGGGGAGAGCCAGTGAAAAACTGTTTTTT.

This chain connects TRBV28 to TRBJ2-7, with D possibly being TRBD1 (6 bases). Per germline, CDR1 MDHEN and CDR2 SYDVKM. Trimming removed 8 bases at V and 6 bases at J, with 17 bases between. This CDR3 is 13 amino acids long. CDR3 DNA: TGTGCCAGCTCGACAGGCCGGGTGATCGAGCAGTACTTC. This codes for CASSTGRVIEQYF. Filled out from reference TRBV28 and TRBJ2-7, the complete variable domain reads DVKVTQSSRYLVKRTGEKVFLECVQDMDHENMFWYRQDPGLGLRLIYFSYDVKMKEKGDIPEGYSVSREKKERFSLILESASTNQTSMYLCASSTGRVIEQYFGPGTRLTVT.

The chain combines TRBV19 with TRBJ1-5; 7 bases map to TRBD1. The germline V gene encodes CDR1 LNHDA and CDR2 SQIVND (reference sequence). Trimming removed 5 bases from V and 7 bases from J; junction bases left unmatched: 8. This CDR3 contains 14 residues. CDR3 sequence reads: CASSLTGVEQPQHF. The CDR3 DNA is TGTGCCAGTAGTTTAACAGGGGTTGAACAGCCCCAGCATTTT.

This clonotype has just a few counts. The chain combines TRBV19 with TRBJ2-3; D gene ambiguous. From germline, CDR1 is LNHDA and CDR2 SQIVND (reference sequence). CDR3 length: 11 amino acids. Trimming left V 1 base short and J 4 bases short, with 0 bases between. CDR3 coding DNA: TGTGCCAGTAGTATAGCAGATACGCAGTATTTT. This gives the protein CASSIADTQYF.

Ten or more counts support this clonotype. V and J are TRBV7-2 and TRBJ2-7; D ambiguous. Germline loops: CDR1 SGHTA, CDR2 FQGNSA. Trimming stripped 4 bases from V and 3 bases from J, with 4 bases between. The CDR3 extends over 11 amino acids. CDR3 amino acids: CASSYYYEQYF. The CDR3 region has the DNA TGTGCCAGCAGCTACTACTACGAGCAGTACTTC.

This clonotype was found a few times. The genes are TRBV28 and TRBJ2-7; 7 nucleotides align to TRBD2. The CDR3 has 14 residues. V gave up 6 bases and J gave up 2 bases; unmatched junction bases: 7. Germline CDR1 is MDHEN and CDR2 is SYDVKM. The CDR3: CASSPWEGPYEQYF. The CDR3 DNA sequence: TGTGCCAGCAGCCCCTGGGAGGGCCCCTACGAGCAGTACTTC.

V gene TRBV7-9 combines with J gene TRBJ1-2, with D tentatively TRBD1 (6 bases). This CDR3 is 14 amino acids long. The V gene lost 5 bases and the J gene lost 4 bases, with 14 bases spanning the gap. Per germline, CDR1 SEHNR and CDR2 FQNEAQ (reference sequence). The chain's CDR3 is CASSPGHNIYGYTF. The CDR3 DNA is TGTGCCAGCAGCCCGGGACACAATATCTATGGCTACACCTTC.

The rearrangement joins TRBV12-3 or TRBV12-4 to TRBJ2-3, with D perhaps TRBD2 (6 bases). This CDR3 spans 15 amino acids. V shed 5 bases and J shed 1 base, with 13 bases lying between them. CDR3 amino acids: CASSPRSGGTDTQYF. The CDR3 bases are TGTGCCAGCAGTCCGAGGTCGGGGGGCACAGATACGCAGTATTTT.

This clonotype has a handful of counts. The V call is TRBV5-1, the J call TRBJ2-3, with TRBD1 as a possible D gene (5 bases). Trimming took 5 bases from V and 0 from J, leaving 10 bases between them. This CDR3 spans 14 amino acids. The germline V gene has CDR1 SGHRS and CDR2 YFSETQ. The CDR3 nucleotides read TGCGCCAGCAGGGAAGGGGTTAGCACAGATACGCAGTATTTT. Protein sequence: CASREGVSTDTQYF.

This clonotype was recorded many times. This chain uses TRBV7-2 with TRBJ2-7, with 7 positions matching TRBD1. This CDR3 region has 14 residues. The V and J ends lost 8 bases and 5 bases, in that order; junction bases with no gene match: 12. Germline V gene lookup returns CDR1 SGHTA and CDR2 FQGNSA. CDR3 coding DNA: TGTGCCAGCGGGCCGAACAGGGGTTACGACGAGCAGTACTTC. Encoded protein: CASGPNRGYDEQYF.

The chain couples TRBV2 to TRBJ1-5; D possibly corresponds to TRBD1 (6 bases). The CDR3 covers 16 residues. V was shortened by 3 bases and J by 1 base, with 13 bases between the two germline ends. CDR1 SNHLY and CDR2 FYNNEI come from the germline V gene. This CDR3 is CASSEDSRGSNQPQHF. The CDR3 DNA reads as TGTGCCAGCAGTGAGGACAGCCGGGGGAGCAATCAGCCCCAGCATTTT.

In its sample, this clonotype was seen a few times. The CDR3 is CASSLGRAFTGYGYTF. CDR3 sequence (DNA): TGTGCCAGCAGCTTGGGGCGCGCGTTTACGGGCTATGGCTACACCTTC. The gene calls are TRBV5-6 and TRBJ1-2; D gene ambiguous. V was cut by 0 bases and J by 4 bases, with 16 bases left in between. There are 16 residues in the CDR3. The germline CDR1 and CDR2 sequences are SGHDT and YYEEEE.

The chain has TRBV6-5 and TRBJ2-6; 7 positions match TRBD2. Germline CDR1 and CDR2: MNHEY and SVGAGI. V dropped 2 bases and J dropped 7; count of bases not matched to a gene: 5. The CDR3 runs 15 residues. The CDR3: CASSYSTGGANVLTF. The CDR3 DNA sequence: TGTGCCAGCAGTTACAGTACGGGGGGAGCCAACGTCCTGACTTTC.

The V gene is TRBV7-2, the J gene TRBJ2-7, with D maybe TRBD1 (5 bases). CDR3 length: 15 amino acids. Per germline, CDR1 SGHTA and CDR2 FQGNSA. The V gene lost 5 bases and the J gene lost 0 bases, with 14 bases spanning the gap. CDR3 DNA: TGTGCCAGCAGCCGTAGCTCAGGGCCCTCCTACGAGCAGTACTTC. Its translation: CASSRSSGPSYEQYF.